This T cell receptor beta chain was captured by sequencing in a study of regulatory T cells in long-lasting Graves disease. This clonotype was seen at least ten times. The time point was: persistent/refractory GD, antithyroid drugs over 5 years with positive TRAb. With RNA extracted from PBMCs as input, the TCR library was made. The CDR3 is made up of 16 amino acids. Trimming took off 7 bases at V and 2 bases at J, with 21 bases between the two ends. Arm-PCR of CDR3 regions and iRepertoire HTBI primers were the basis on which TCR beta libraries were built. TCRdb redid the calling of the multiplex PCR reads with MiXCR, one entry per CDR3 protein. This table has a few hundred thousand distinct CDR3 sequences, around 23% appearing once.

The receptor's source is a female donor with Graves disease. Sequencing used peripheral blood mononuclear cells (PBMCs), obtained when the disease was refractory, from a patient treated with antithyroid drugs. V is TRBV12-3 or TRBV12-4 and J is TRBJ2-7; D may be TRBD1 (6 bases). The CDR3 loop reads CASTKNRDKGTYEQYF. The CDR3 DNA reads TGTGCCAGCACTAAAAACCGGGACAAGGGGACCTACGAGCAGTACTTC.